This T cell receptor beta chain was observed in a study of blood T cell repertoires in COVID-19. On the study more broadly: The origin of the acute and convalescent COVID-19 samples was the United States, Italy and Spain. T cells, B-cell-depleted T cells, or PBMCs provided the cDNA or gDNA that served as material.

Original data processing: The authors estimated nucleated cell counts from reference gene primer amplification. Produced via immunoSEQ multiplex PCR; TCRdb's table is partial and in-frame only. V and J calls and clone size are given by that table; D and trimming were obtained from the DNA. The sample has 130,000 to 150,000 clones, roughly 87% seen once. The CDR3 sequence is 15 residues long. Germline values: CDR1 LGHDT, CDR2 YNNKEL (reference sequence). V lost 4 bases, J lost 3 bases, and 9 bases stayed unmatched. What was sequenced was peripheral blood. V and J are TRBV3-1 (or the pseudogene TRBV3-2) and TRBJ2-7; 7 bases align to TRBD2. This TCR came from a woman between 50 and 59 years old with acute or convalescent COVID-19. CDR3 region: CASSPERGRYYEQYF. The CDR3 coding sequence is TGTGCCAGCAGCCCAGAGCGGGGCCGTTACTACGAGCAGTACTTC.